A selection of T cell receptor beta chains follows, all from one sample in a study of CD8 T cells in ankylosing spondylitis. TCRdb passed the 5' RACE reads through MiXCR, listing each CDR3 protein once. Here the sample spans 250,000 to 300,000 distinct CDR3 sequences, about 19% being singletons. Sequencing used blood, either unsorted or a sorted T cell fraction (not recorded which). These receptors came from a male donor with ankylosing spondylitis or in good health (not recorded which). The conserved cysteine and the conserved F or W are not part of the CDR3 here.

v_gene: TRBV2
j_gene: TRBJ2-2
CDR3aa: ASSGGESTGELF

v_gene: TRBV14
j_gene: TRBJ1-3
CDR3aa: ASSQADTPGNTIY

v_gene: TRBV12-3/TRBV12-4
j_gene: TRBJ2-2
CDR3aa: ASSFTPGQLRTGELF

v_gene: TRBV5-1
j_gene: TRBJ1-1
CDR3aa: ASSLDGRMNTEAF

v_gene: TRBV24-1
j_gene: TRBJ2-3
CDR3aa: ATSEPGLAGSTDTQY

v_gene: TRBV28
j_gene: TRBJ2-2
CDR3aa: ASSLLGSSGAGELF

v_gene: TRBV5-1
j_gene: TRBJ2-5
CDR3aa: ASATGTPGQTQY

v_gene: TRBV27
j_gene: TRBJ2-4
CDR3aa: ASSWTGPPQNIQY

v_gene: TRBV27
j_gene: TRBJ1-2
CDR3aa: ASSLGRSYGYT

v_gene: TRBV20-1
j_gene: TRBJ2-3
CDR3aa: SASGLFPDTQY

v_gene: TRBV10-3
j_gene: TRBJ2-3
CDR3aa: AIAERNTDTQY

v_gene: TRBV5-1
j_gene: TRBJ2-3
CDR3aa: ASSRLGVGTDTQY

v_gene: TRBV12-3/TRBV12-4
j_gene: TRBJ1-5
CDR3aa: ASSRRDSNQPQH

v_gene: TRBV6-1
j_gene: TRBJ2-1
CDR3aa: ASSLGTGGPSNYNEQF

v_gene: TRBV7-2
j_gene: TRBJ2-5
CDR3aa: ASSLDGPTQY

v_gene: TRBV3-1
j_gene: TRBJ1-1
CDR3aa: ASSQAQGRGNTEAF

v_gene: TRBV12-3/TRBV12-4
j_gene: TRBJ2-2
CDR3aa: ASSLREEIGELF

v_gene: TRBV5-1
j_gene: TRBJ2-1
CDR3aa: ASSAAGPEQF

v_gene: TRBV9
j_gene: TRBJ2-5
CDR3aa: ASSLGAGGLETQY

v_gene: TRBV29-1
j_gene: TRBJ1-1
CDR3aa: SVQGPTEAF

v_gene: TRBV20-1
j_gene: TRBJ2-5
CDR3aa: SAGPPGGETQY

v_gene: TRBV3-1
j_gene: TRBJ1-5
CDR3aa: ASSQGRGQGNQPQH

v_gene: TRBV6-5
j_gene: TRBJ2-1
CDR3aa: ASSSRTADEQF

v_gene: TRBV20-1
j_gene: TRBJ1-1
CDR3aa: SAAWRGTEAF

v_gene: TRBV4-2
j_gene: TRBJ2-1
CDR3aa: ASSQDASSGGDNEQF

v_gene: TRBV5-1
j_gene: TRBJ2-6
CDR3aa: ASSPPLSGANVLT

v_gene: TRBV12-3/TRBV12-4
j_gene: TRBJ2-4
CDR3aa: ASSPGGGMDIQY

v_gene: TRBV6-5
j_gene: TRBJ1-1
CDR3aa: ASSYEGPGRGTEAF

v_gene: TRBV5-1
j_gene: TRBJ1-6
CDR3aa: ASSLEMAHSPLH

v_gene: TRBV5-6
j_gene: TRBJ1-3
CDR3aa: ASSLATAGNTIY

v_gene: TRBV11-2
j_gene: TRBJ2-5
CDR3aa: ASSLVAGETQY

v_gene: TRBV5-6
j_gene: TRBJ2-6
CDR3aa: ASSPPGSGANVLT

v_gene: TRBV20-1
j_gene: TRBJ1-5
CDR3aa: SAREGGMGGQPQH

v_gene: TRBV20-1
j_gene: TRBJ2-5
CDR3aa: SALGDRGETQY

v_gene: TRBV7-9
j_gene: TRBJ2-5
CDR3aa: ASSLPTGMEETQY

v_gene: TRBV19
j_gene: TRBJ1-1
CDR3aa: ASSTIPRDTEAF

v_gene: TRBV20-1
j_gene: TRBJ2-3
CDR3aa: SADENGDTQY

v_gene: TRBV2
j_gene: TRBJ1-2
CDR3aa: ASRETGPGGYT

v_gene: TRBV12-3/TRBV12-4
j_gene: TRBJ2-2
CDR3aa: ASSSSLAGLNWRTGELF

v_gene: TRBV29-1
j_gene: TRBJ1-1
CDR3aa: SVAGLGGGTEAF

v_gene: TRBV7-7
j_gene: TRBJ2-5
CDR3aa: ASSPGTGAHQETQY

v_gene: TRBV6-5
j_gene: TRBJ2-5
CDR3aa: ASSYSGWETQY

v_gene: TRBV29-1
j_gene: TRBJ2-2
CDR3aa: SVASGATGELF

v_gene: TRBV5-1
j_gene: TRBJ2-1
CDR3aa: ASSFRGPDNEQF

v_gene: TRBV5-1
j_gene: TRBJ2-3
CDR3aa: ASSLEGLARWDTQY

v_gene: TRBV20-1
j_gene: TRBJ2-6
CDR3aa: SAPVVSEANVLT

v_gene: TRBV12-3/TRBV12-4
j_gene: TRBJ2-3
CDR3aa: ASSPEDTQY

v_gene: TRBV29-1
j_gene: TRBJ2-3
CDR3aa: SVVKGARDTQY

v_gene: TRBV5-5
j_gene: TRBJ2-2
CDR3aa: ASSFYGGAGTGELF

v_gene: TRBV7-2
j_gene: TRBJ1-1
CDR3aa: ASSLKRRTAEAF

v_gene: TRBV19
j_gene: TRBJ1-5
CDR3aa: ASSDPIPNQPQH

v_gene: TRBV5-1
j_gene: TRBJ2-1
CDR3aa: ASGPNPQGSQGYNEQF

v_gene: TRBV4-2
j_gene: TRBJ1-2
CDR3aa: ASSPRNSGPNYGYT

v_gene: TRBV5-5
j_gene: TRBJ2-3
CDR3aa: ASSLGASGRATDTQY

v_gene: TRBV3-1
j_gene: TRBJ2-3
CDR3aa: ASSQAVLTDTQY